The rows below give T cell receptor beta chains drawn from one sample of a study of T cell responses to AZD1222 COVID-19 vaccine. Some clones are missing from TCRdb's copy, which holds only in-frame ones; the method was immunoSEQ multiplex PCR. The sample contains 57,000 or so clones, around three quarters of which appear only once. Here the sequenced sample was peripheral blood, taken 28 days after the second AZD1222 dose. All receptors come from an adult who received the AZD1222 COVID-19 vaccine. Each CDR3 is given with its conserved first and last residue. The D gene is left open where the match is weak. Clone size is shown for a subset of rows, as once, few, many or a class of expanded clone.

J gene,V gene,D gene,clone size,CDR3 DNA,CDR3 protein
TRBJ2-1,TRBV19,-,-,TGTGCCAGTAGTACAGCTAGGGGGAGGAACAATGAGCAGTTCTTC,CASSTARGRNNEQFF
TRBJ2-1,TRBV12-3/TRBV12-4,-,-,TGTGCCAGCAGTTTCTCCAGTAACAATGAGCAGTTCTTC,CASSFSSNNEQFF
TRBJ2-5,TRBV20-1,-,-,TGCAGTGCTGAGGAAGAGACCCAGTACTTC,CSAEEETQYF
TRBJ2-5,TRBV11-2,TRBD1,-,TGTGCCAGCAGCTTAAGCGGGACAGGGACAGAGACCCAGTACTTC,CASSLSGTGTETQYF
TRBJ1-5,TRBV7-8,TRBD1,-,TGTGCCAGCAGTCAGGGGGGGGATCAGCCCCAGCATTTT,CASSQGGDQPQHF
TRBJ1-2,TRBV19,TRBD1,-,TGTGCCAGTAGTATTCAAACAGGGGATTATGGAGGCTACACCTTC,CASSIQTGDYGGYTF
TRBJ2-7,TRBV7-9,-,-,TGTGCCAGCAGCTCTTCGACTTTTTCCTACGAGCAGTACTTC,CASSSSTFSYEQYF
TRBJ2-7,TRBV3-1/TRBV3-2,TRBD2,-,TGTGCCAGCAGCCCCAAGTCGGGTAGCGGGGGGCCGAGATACGAGCAGTACTTC,CASSPKSGSGGPRYEQYF
TRBJ2-5,TRBV4-2,TRBD2,-,TGTGCCAGCAGCCCAGGACTAGCGGGGGAAGGGGAGACCCAGTACTTC,CASSPGLAGEGETQYF
TRBJ1-2,TRBV2,TRBD1,-,TGTGCCAGCAGGGGACAGGGGTTGGGAGGCTACACCTTC,CASRGQGLGGYTF
TRBJ2-5,TRBV20-1,-,-,TGCAGTGCTAGTACGGGAGTAGGGACGCTGGCCCAGTACTTC,CSASTGVGTLAQYF
TRBJ2-7,TRBV7-2,-,-,TGTGCCAGCAGCTTAGCAGGAGGGGCAAGCTCCTACGAGCAGTACTTC,CASSLAGGASSYEQYF
TRBJ1-2,TRBV7-2,-,few,TGTGCCAGCAGCTTAGGGGGTGCTAACTATGGCTACACCTTC,CASSLGGANYGYTF
TRBJ1-1,TRBV4-2,-,-,TGTGCCAGCAGCCAAGATATCCGGGGCGTCACTGAAGCTTTCTTT,CASSQDIRGVTEAFF
TRBJ1-2,TRBV6-2/TRBV6-3,TRBD1,-,TGTGCCAGCAGTTACTCAGGGGGCGGTGGCTACACCTTC,CASSYSGGGGYTF
TRBJ2-7,TRBV6-5,-,-,TGTGCCAGCAGTCAACAGGGTACCTACGAGCAGTACTTC,CASSQQGTYEQYF
TRBJ2-3,TRBV19,TRBD1,-,TGTGCCAGTAGTCCGCGACAGGGAGGCACAGATACGCAGTATTTT,CASSPRQGGTDTQYF
TRBJ2-3,TRBV7-9,TRBD2,-,TGTGCCAGCAGCTCAACTGCCGGGACTAGCTACAACCCCACAGATACGCAGTATTTT,CASSSTAGTSYNPTDTQYF
TRBJ1-2,TRBV9,-,once,TGTGCCAGCAGCGTAGATCAGGCGGGGTTCCGGGGCTACACCTTC,CASSVDQAGFRGYTF
TRBJ2-7,TRBV11-3,-,-,TGTGCCAGCAGCCAAGGGCAGGACAACTCCTACGAGCAGTACTTC,CASSQGQDNSYEQYF
TRBJ2-2,TRBV7-2,TRBD2,-,TGTGCCAGCAGCCCCCGGGGGGGCCGCACCGGGGAGCTGTTTTTT,CASSPRGGRTGELFF
TRBJ2-1,TRBV28,-,-,TGTGCCAGCAGCCCGGAGGCCGAGCAGTTCTTC,CASSPEAEQFF
TRBJ2-5,TRBV24-1,TRBD2,-,TGTGCCACCAGCCACGGGACTAGCGGGGGGGCCCAGTACTTC,CATSHGTSGGAQYF
TRBJ1-5,TRBV6-4,-,-,TGTGCCAGCAGTGCATGGGGGCCCCAGCATTTT,CASSAWGPQHF
TRBJ2-5,TRBV5-1,-,-,TGCGCCAGCAGCTTGGGCCAGGGGAAGCAAGAGACCCAGTACTTC,CASSLGQGKQETQYF
TRBJ2-5,TRBV5-1,TRBD1,once,TGCGCCAGCAGACCTAGGGGGCAGGGGCAAGAGACCCAGTACTTC,CASRPRGQGQETQYF
TRBJ2-7,TRBV6-5,TRBD1,-,TGTGCCAGCAGCGCCGGGACAGGGGTTTCGTACGAGCAGTACTTC,CASSAGTGVSYEQYF
TRBJ2-2,TRBV3-1/TRBV3-2,TRBD2,-,TGTGCCAGCAGCCAAGAGTTCGGGGGGGCCGGGGAGCTGTTTTTT,CASSQEFGGAGELFF
TRBJ2-3,TRBV6-4,-,-,TGTGCCAGCAGTTCCCGATTTGGGGATACGCAGTATTTT,CASSSRFGDTQYF
TRBJ2-6,TRBV2,TRBD2,-,TGTGCCAGCAACGGGGGGTCGGGGGCCAACGTCCTGACTTTC,CASNGGSGANVLTF
TRBJ1-3,TRBV7-9,-,-,TGTGCCAGCAGCTTAGCCGGGTTCTCTGGAAACACCATATATTTT,CASSLAGFSGNTIYF
TRBJ2-5,TRBV6-5,-,-,TGTGCCAGCAGTTACTCGAGTGAGACCCAGTACTTC,CASSYSSETQYF
TRBJ1-5,TRBV12-3/TRBV12-4,-,-,TGTGCCAGCAGTTTTCGGGGTTGGCAGCCCCAGCATTTT,CASSFRGWQPQHF
TRBJ1-5,TRBV12-3/TRBV12-4,-,-,TGTGCCAGCAGTTTGTGGAGTCAGCCCCAGCATTTT,CASSLWSQPQHF
TRBJ2-5,TRBV7-9,-,few,TGTGCCAGCAGCAACAGGGAAGAGACCCAGTACTTC,CASSNREETQYF
TRBJ1-3,TRBV5-5,-,-,TGTGCCAGCACATTGAGGGACACCTCTGGAAACACCATATATTTT,CASTLRDTSGNTIYF
TRBJ2-7,TRBV13,-,-,TGTGCCAGCAGCTCCCTCGACAGAACCTACGAGCAGTACTTC,CASSSLDRTYEQYF
TRBJ2-2,TRBV18,-,-,TGTGCCAGCTCACCGGACACCGGGGAGCTGTTTTTT,CASSPDTGELFF
TRBJ2-1,TRBV7-2,-,-,TGTGCCAGCAGCTTAGACCGGGGGAGGTACAATGAGCAGTTCTTC,CASSLDRGRYNEQFF
TRBJ1-1,TRBV7-8,-,-,TGTGCCAGCAGCTTAAGCCCGGGAAAGGCAGCTTTCTTT,CASSLSPGKAAFF
TRBJ1-1,TRBV7-9,-,once,TGTGCCAGCAGCTTTTCTCTGAACACTGAAGCTTTCTTT,CASSFSLNTEAFF
TRBJ1-2,TRBV30,-,-,TGTGCCTGGAGCGGCACTTCAGGCTACACCTTC,CAWSGTSGYTF
TRBJ1-4,TRBV6-2/TRBV6-3,TRBD1,-,TGTGCCAGCAGCCGACTCACCGGGACAGGGGGCGAAAAACTGTTTTTT,CASSRLTGTGGEKLFF
TRBJ2-7,TRBV11-1,TRBD2,-,TGTGCCAGCAGCTTACAAGCGGGGAATTTCTACGAGCAGTACTTC,CASSLQAGNFYEQYF
TRBJ2-2,TRBV4-1,-,-,TGCGCCAGCAGCCAAGATGGAGTGAGGGTCTCCGGGGAGCTGTTTTTT,CASSQDGVRVSGELFF
TRBJ1-5,TRBV19,TRBD1,-,TGTGCCAGTAGTAGGACAGGGGATATTGGCAATCAGCCCCAGCATTTT,CASSRTGDIGNQPQHF
TRBJ1-2,TRBV6-5,-,-,TGTGCCAGCAGCCCGGACGGGAACTATGGCTACACCTTC,CASSPDGNYGYTF
TRBJ2-2,TRBV19,-,-,TGTGCCAGTAGCGGAGGGGTTTTGAACACCGGGGAGCTGTTTTTT,CASSGGVLNTGELFF
TRBJ2-5,TRBV5-4,-,-,TGTGCCAGCAGCTTGGTTCAAGAAGAGACCCAGTACTTC,CASSLVQEETQYF
TRBJ1-2,TRBV6-5,TRBD1,-,TGTGCCAGCAGTTACCAAATTACAGGGGGCTATGGCTACACCTTC,CASSYQITGGYGYTF
TRBJ1-2,TRBV9,-,-,TGTGCCAGCAGCGTAGGTCAGGGCGGGGGCTATGGCTACACCTTC,CASSVGQGGGYGYTF
TRBJ1-5,TRBV24-1,-,once,TGTGCCACCAGTCAAAATTCGCGGCAGCCCCAGCATTTT,CATSQNSRQPQHF